A single sample is the source of the 12 T cell receptor beta chains below, sequenced in a study of CD8 T cells in Susac syndrome. RNA amounts of about 0.5 to 1 ug underwent reverse transcription with random hexamers. MiXCR was run by TCRdb on the immunoSEQ multiplex PCR reads, yielding one entry per CDR3 protein. Of around 200,000 distinct CDR3 sequences listed, around 95% are singletons. Material: CD8+ T cells from PBMCs. These receptors came from a human donor with Susac syndrome.

CDR3 sequence: CASSQAGLEGEQYF. CDR3 bases: TGTGCCAGCAGCCAGGCGGGACTAGAGGGCGAGCAGTACTTC. J is TRBJ2-7 and V is TRBV7-3; 8 nucleotides agree with TRBD2. J gave up 6 bases and V 5 bases, and 9 bases lay outside the gene matches. Germline CDR1 and CDR2: SGHTA and FQGTGA. This CDR3 has 14 residues.

V and J are TRBV11-2 and TRBJ1-2; maybe TRBD1 (6 bases). V was trimmed by 4 bases and J by 4 bases, leaving 13 bases between them. CDR1 SGHAT and CDR2 FQNNGV come from the germline V gene. The CDR3 has 14 amino acids. The CDR3 loop reads CASSSLTGFYGYTF. For the CDR3, the DNA is TGTGCCAGCAGCTCCCTCACAGGGTTCTATGGCTACACCTTC.

This chain uses TRBV29-1 with TRBJ2-1, with 14 bases lining up with TRBD2. CDR1 is SQVTM, CDR2 ANQGSEA, per germline. The CDR3 contains 17 residues. Trimming removed 3 bases from V and 7 bases from J; junction bases left unmatched: 11. The CDR3 nucleotides read TGCAGCGTTGACCAGTGGACTAGCGGGAGGACGGTTAATGAGCAGTTCTTC. It codes for CSVDQWTSGRTVNEQFF.

The chain employs TRBV5-1 and TRBJ1-2, with D maybe TRBD1 (5 bases). CDR3 length: 17 amino acids. CDR1 SGHRS and CDR2 YFSETQ come from the germline V gene. V dropped 1 base and J dropped 6 bases, with 22 bases sitting between them. As DNA, the CDR3 is TGCGCCAGCAGCTTGACGAAACAGGAGGTCAATTCCAATGGCTACACCTTC. It translates to CASSLTKQEVNSNGYTF.

The rearrangement uses TRBV15 and TRBJ2-7; 7 bases match TRBD2. The germline gives CDR1 LNHNV, CDR2 YYDKDF (reference sequence). The CDR3 has 14 residues. Trimming took 0 bases from V and 5 from J; bases not matched to a gene: 4. CDR3 sequence: CATSREVGGDEQYF. CDR3 nucleotides: TGTGCCACCAGCAGAGAGGTGGGGGGGGACGAGCAGTACTTC.

The chain is built from TRBV5-4 and TRBJ2-7, with 9 bases that match TRBD1. After removal of 4 bases from V and 3 bases from J, the junction contained 8 bases not matched to a gene. This CDR3 comprises 15 residues. CDR1 SGHNT and CDR2 YYREEE come from the germline V gene (reference sequence). DNA of the CDR3: TGTGCCAGCAGCCAGAACAGGGGGCGTTTCTACGAGCAGTACTTC. It encodes CASSQNRGRFYEQYF.

J is TRBJ2-7 and V is TRBV4-2; D might be TRBD2 (6 bases). Deletions cut 0 bases from V and 0 bases from J, with 15 bases between. Germline values: CDR1 LGHNA, CDR2 YNFKEQ. CDR3 length: 17 amino acids. For the CDR3, the DNA is TGTGCCAGCAGCCAAGATGAGGGCGGGATACTCTCCTACGAGCAGTACTTC. Protein sequence: CASSQDEGGILSYEQYF.

The CDR3 sequence: CASSAGTSGRDEQFF. The DNA for the CDR3 is TGTGCCAGCAGCGCCGGGACTAGCGGGAGGGATGAGCAGTTCTTC. V usage is TRBV9 and J usage is TRBJ2-1; 16 nucleotides line up with TRBD2. The CDR3 extends over 15 amino acids. V gave up 3 bases and J gave up 8 bases; unmatched junction bases: 2. Germline CDR1 and CDR2: SGDLS and YYNGEE.

A single count supports this clonotype. The V gene is TRBV5-4, the J gene TRBJ2-2; D might be TRBD2 (5 bases). Germline assignment: CDR1 SGHNT and CDR2 YYREEE (reference sequence). Trimming left V 4 bases short and J 0 bases short, with 13 bases between. The CDR3 spans 16 residues. The CDR3 loop reads CASSTRLLANTGELFF. In nucleotides, the CDR3 is TGTGCCAGCAGCACTAGACTACTAGCGAACACCGGGGAGCTGTTTTTT.

The rearrangement uses TRBV9 and TRBJ1-1; D might be TRBD1 (6 bases). This CDR3 contains 13 residues. Trimming took 6 bases from V and 4 from J, leaving 13 bases between them. Germline V gives CDR1 SGDLS, CDR2 YYNGEE. CDR3 sequence (DNA): TGTGCCAGCACACCCCCGGGGGCCACTGAAGCTTTCTTT. It specifies CASTPPGATEAFF.

The rearrangement joins TRBV3-1 to TRBJ2-1; D gene ambiguous. Germline V lookup: CDR1 LGHDT, CDR2 YNNKEL (reference sequence). V shed 3 bases and J shed 10 bases, with 16 bases lying between them. CDR3 length equals 14 residues. CDR3 region: CASSHPKEGREQFF. The CDR3 DNA follows: TGTGCCAGCAGCCACCCGAAGGAAGGTAGGGAGCAGTTCTTC.

The V call is TRBV20-1, the J call TRBJ2-5; 15 bases align to TRBD2. The ends lost 4 bases at V and 1 base at J; junction bases unmatched: 4. The CDR3 is 16 residues long. Germline V gene lookup returns CDR1 DFQATT and CDR2 SNEGSKA (reference sequence). CDR3 DNA: TGCAGTGCTATAGGGACTAGCGGGAGGTTCCAAGAGACCCAGTACTTC. Its protein is CSAIGTSGRFQETQYF.